This T cell receptor (beta chain) came from a study of shared clonotypes between healthy human individuals (dated by TCRdb to between 2020 and 2021). Study-level background: The cohort included a few men and a couple of women between 18 and 49 years of age. Blood TCR repertoires of roughly five healthy adults were deeply sequenced to estimate repertoire size and the extent of clonotype sharing between individuals. Per donor, leukapheresis produced somewhere between about 0.8 and 9.5 billion PBMCs. To increase sequencing depth and limit assay-specific biases, different laboratories used diverse techniques to prepare libraries and sequence TCR repertoires. Per donor, three plates each were used for CD4 naive and CD4 memory, two for CD8 naive, and one for CD8 memory.

Using the deep immunoSEQ assay, TCR CDR3 regions were amplified from genomic DNA by multiplex PCR. Genomic DNA extracted from each cell subset was distributed evenly over all wells of several immunoSEQ 96-well plates, and each plate served as one replicate. Each replicate PCR for sorted subsets received around 0.2 ug genomic DNA, equal to 28,000 or so T cell genomes. Purified libraries were quantified with a Qubit 3.0 fluorometer, sized on a Bioanalyzer 2100, and re-quantified with the KAPA Library Quantification kit. Each immunoSEQ 96-well plate was sequenced on its own single-read 150-cycle Illumina NextSeq 550 flow cell. The authors' pipeline ran thus. Because only junctional sequences without quality scores were contained in the immunoSEQ output, filtering matching that applied to full-length reads could not be performed. Sequences were annotated with PyIR, a Python wrapper for IgBLAST v1.9, using IMGT germline references to assign V/J genes and CDR3. Any read was removed if the V/J assignment was weak (E-value above 1e-6), the CDR3 was missing, or the read contained stop codons, out-of-frame junctions, or ambiguous translated residues. V3J clonotypes were defined as sequences sharing an identical inferred V gene, J gene, and CDR3 amino acid sequence. Percentage overlap between repertoires was computed as shared unique clonotypes divided by the size of the smaller repertoire. Repertoire richness was assessed with RTK rarefaction, the Chao1 estimator, and Recon v2.1 estimates of unobserved clonotypes. OLGA was used to compute generation probabilities for all TCRbeta clonotypes that the gDNA method yielded from four donors. The source is immuneACCESS, and TCRdb retained only in-frame sequences with V and J called. Part of the clones is not carried over; for the studies checked, unresolved V genes explain less than half of this, and the remainder is unexplained. The D gene and trimming were derived from the DNA, and the V and J assignments and clone size from that table. Recorded for this sample are 2 million to 3 million clones; 93% of them occurred a single time. The top ten clonotypes cover 0.36% of the sample.

The donors were healthy, HIV-negative adults with no recently reported acute infections or vaccinations. All donors were Caucasian adults living in Nashville, Tennessee, USA. CD4+ T cells were enriched through magnetic negative selection, after which naive cells were positively selected on CD45RA and the remaining negative fraction served as the memory subset. After blood collection by leukapheresis, PBMCs were isolated using Ficoll-Histopaque density gradient centrifugation and then cryopreserved in the vapor phase of liquid nitrogen. Analytical flow cytometry was used to check the purity and quantity of every magnetically sorted T cell population. From each sorted fraction, genomic DNA was isolated and quantified by UV absorbance on a Nanodrop 2000c. In regard to this clone: No antigen is known for it. No base qualities exist here, and no much larger clone lies one base off it.

Study-level results and caveats: Sharing across four donors was observed for around 5% of naive CD4, over 3% of naive CD8, 2% to 2.5% of memory CD4, and about 0.4% of memory CD8 clonotypes. Larger estimated clonotype richness was generally found for naive subsets than for memory subsets. Because the study included a small number of donors, the genetic and exposure-history diversity represented was limited. Rarefaction of sorted-subset datasets indicated incomplete sequencing despite the large sequencing depth. Based on pairwise subsampling, the degree of clonotype sharing among donors was expected to be affected by sequencing depth. Compared with non-shared clonotypes, the clonotypes found in all four sorted-subset donors had higher generation probabilities. Sampling was restricted to blood, and TCR repertoires in tissues likely differ from the TCR repertoires found in blood.

The sample taken for sequencing was naive CD4+ T cells from PBMCs. According to the study, the label for this sample's cell subset or site signals: CD45RA+ positively selected. The sequence was obtained from a man younger than 30 in good health. Some clones in this sample may be carry-over from other donors' samples.

The sequenced DNA is TGTGCCAGCAGCGTATACCTAGCGGGAGCCAGCGGGGAGCTGTTTTTT. The resulting protein is CASSVYLAGASGELFF. The chain couples TRBV9 to TRBJ2-2; TRBD2 agrees with 10 junctional bases. The germline V and J ends show losses of 1 base and 7 bases respectively, and no gene match explains 7 bases of the junction. From a lookup of the germline V gene, CDR1 and CDR2 are SGDLS and YYNGEE. The CDR3 starts with the cysteine, ends with the phenylalanine, and has 16 residues. Only the CDR3 region is kept as DNA, spanning 48 bases read in frame from base 1.